The 21 T cell receptor beta chains given below trace back to one sample, sequenced in a study of OX40 agonist ivuxolimab in advanced cancers. Assay used: immunoSEQ multiplex PCR; TCRdb lists only in-frame clones, some missing. The sample lists some 74,000 clones; about 95% were seen once. This material consisted of CD4+ or CD8+ T cells sorted from blood, taken in a trial of the OX40 agonist ivuxolimab. These receptor sequences come from an adult with an advanced solid tumor such as melanoma, head and neck, liver or kidney cancer.

The J gene is TRBJ2-1, the V gene TRBV5-6, with D unclear. Germline CDR1 and CDR2: SGHDT and YYEEEE. Trimming took off 4 bases at V and 8 bases at J, with 10 bases between the two ends. The CDR3 is 12 residues long. CDR3 protein: CASSGGRDEQFF. In DNA form, the CDR3 reads TGTGCCAGCAGCGGTGGTAGGGATGAGCAGTTCTTC. The variable domain in full, with the rest retrieved from reference TRBV5-6 and TRBJ2-1, is DAGVTQSPTHLIKTRGQQVTLRCSPKSGHDTVSWYQQALGQGPQFIFQYYEEEERQRGNFPDRFSGHQFPNYSSELNVNALLLGDSALYLCASSGGRDEQFFGPGTRLTVL.

This chain uses TRBV5-8 with TRBJ1-2; D is possibly TRBD1 (5 bases). This CDR3 is 15 amino acids long. The V gene lost 3 bases and the J gene lost 0 bases, with 12 bases spanning the gap. CDR1 is SGHTS and CDR2 is YDEGEE in the germline V gene. As DNA, the CDR3 is TGTGCCAGCAGCTACCGGGACCGGACTAACTATGGCTACACCTTC. This sequence encodes CASSYRDRTNYGYTF. Full variable domain (outside the CDR3, taken from reference TRBV5-8 and TRBJ1-2): EAGVTQSPTHLIKTRGQQATLRCSPISGHTSVYWYQQALGLGLQFLLWYDEGEERNRGNFPPRFSGRQFPNYSSELNVNALELEDSALYLCASSYRDRTNYGYTFGSGTRLTVV.

J is TRBJ2-1 and V is TRBV18; D remains unclear. Germline V lookup: CDR1 KGHSH, CDR2 LQKENI. CDR3 length equals 14 residues. Trimming removed 5 bases from V and 5 bases from J, with 13 bases in between. The CDR3 DNA reads as TGTGCCAGCTCAAACGGGCCAAGGGACAATGAGCAGTTCTTC. Translated, it gives CASSNGPRDNEQFF.

The chain is built from TRBV10-3 and TRBJ2-7; either TRBD1 or TRBD2 may fit D (5 bases each). From germline, CDR1 is ENHRY and CDR2 SYGVKD. This CDR3 region has 13 residues. The V end lost 7 bases, the J end lost 6 bases, and 16 bases lay between the germline ends. The CDR3 DNA is TGTGCCATCAACGCCCAGGGACGGCTCGAGCAGTACTTC. Translation gives CAINAQGRLEQYF.

A single count supports this clone. The chain's CDR3 is CASSQDRVRGRDEKLFF. CDR3 sequence (DNA): TGCGCCAGCAGCCAAGATAGAGTTAGGGGGCGCGATGAAAAACTGTTTTTT. This chain joins TRBV4-3 and TRBJ1-4; 7 bases line up with TRBD1. The CDR3 runs to 17 residues. Germline CDR1 and CDR2: LGHNA and YSLEER. Losses at the gene ends were 0 bases for V and 6 bases for J; bases not matched to a gene: 10.

This clone was found once. The rearrangement joins TRBV5-8 to TRBJ2-7, with 8 bases identical to TRBD2. The CDR3 contains 16 residues. Germline V gene sequence: CDR1 SGHTS, CDR2 YDEGEE. After removal of 0 bases from V and 2 bases from J, the junction contained 7 bases not matched to a gene. For the CDR3, the DNA is TGTGCCAGCAGCTTGGGAGTAGCGGGAACTACCTACGAGCAGTACTTC. Protein: CASSLGVAGTTYEQYF.

This chain uses TRBV2 with TRBJ1-5; 8 nucleotides match TRBD1. Unmatched junction bases numbered 9, after V lost 2 bases and J lost 3 bases. Per the germline V gene, CDR1 is SNHLY and CDR2 is FYNNEI. This CDR3 region has 17 residues. Here the CDR3 DNA reads TGTGCCAGCAGTGAAAATCCCGACAGGGGCAACAATCAGCCCCAGCATTTT. This encodes CASSENPDRGNNQPQHF. Based on the CDR3 plus reference TRBV2 and TRBJ1-5, the full variable domain is EPEVTQTPSHQVTQMGQEVILRCVPISNHLYFYWYRQILGQKVEFLVSFYNNEISEKSEIFDDQFSVERPDGSNFTLKIRSTKLEDSAMYFCASSENPDRGNNQPQHFGDGTRLSIL.

This clone was seen a single time. The rearrangement uses TRBV29-1 and TRBJ1-5; a possible D gene is TRBD1 (5 bases). The CDR3 has 20 amino acids. Germline CDR1 reads SQVTM; CDR2 reads ANQGSEA. V shed 3 bases and J shed 0 bases, with 27 bases lying between them. CDR3 DNA: TGCAGCGTTGATTGGGGGGGGTTCTTCGGCGGCAGCTATAGCAATCAGCCCCAGCATTTT. Amino acids: CSVDWGGFFGGSYSNQPQHF.

The chain recombines TRBV7-9 with TRBJ1-4; 10 nucleotides align to TRBD1. After removal of 5 bases from V and 6 bases from J, the junction contained 6 bases not matched to a gene. This CDR3 region has 15 residues. Germline V gene lookup returns CDR1 SEHNR and CDR2 FQNEAQ (reference sequence). The CDR3 spells CASSQTGGIDEKLFF. The CDR3 DNA reads as TGTGCCAGCAGCCAGACAGGGGGCATTGATGAAAAACTGTTTTTT.

This clone has just one count. The V and J genes are TRBV28 and TRBJ1-1; D is unresolved. Germline CDR1 and CDR2: MDHEN and SYDVKM. This CDR3 spans 13 amino acids. V lost 4 bases and J lost 0, with 6 bases in between. The CDR3 spells CASSSLLNTEAFF. CDR3 nucleotide sequence: TGTGCCAGCAGTTCCCTATTGAACACTGAAGCTTTCTTT. The full variable domain, rest sourced from reference TRBV28 and TRBJ1-1, is DVKVTQSSRYLVKRTGEKVFLECVQDMDHENMFWYRQDPGLGLRLIYFSYDVKMKEKGDIPEGYSVSREKKERFSLILESASTNQTSMYLCASSSLLNTEAFFGQGTRLTVV.

The gene calls are TRBV27 and TRBJ2-5; tentatively, D is TRBD2 (6 bases). The germline V and J ends were trimmed by 6 bases and 2 bases, with 16 bases remaining between them. Germline V CDR1 and CDR2: MNHEY, SMNVEV (reference sequence). The CDR3 has 15 residues. The CDR3 coding sequence is TGTGCCAGCAGCTCCGTGGCAGGACTACAAGAGACCCAGTACTTC. Residues: CASSSVAGLQETQYF.

The chain joins TRBV5-8 to TRBJ2-7; D perhaps matches TRBD2 (5 bases). The CDR3 runs 15 residues. Trimming removed 4 bases at V and 4 bases at J, with 18 bases between. Germline values: CDR1 SGHTS, CDR2 YDEGEE. CDR3 residues: CASSLSAGGSYEQYF. The DNA for the CDR3 is TGTGCCAGCAGCCTATCGGCAGGCGGGTCATACGAGCAGTACTTC. Filled out from reference TRBV5-8 and TRBJ2-7, the complete variable domain reads EAGVTQSPTHLIKTRGQQATLRCSPISGHTSVYWYQQALGLGLQFLLWYDEGEERNRGNFPPRFSGRQFPNYSSELNVNALELEDSALYLCASSLSAGGSYEQYFGPGTRLTVT.

The chain has TRBV6-1 and TRBJ2-7, with D hard to call. CDR1 MNHNS and CDR2 SASEGT come from the germline V gene. Trimming took off 10 bases at V and 0 bases at J, with 16 bases between the two ends. There are 14 residues in the CDR3. CDR3 sequence: CATIQTGYSYEQYF. CDR3 nucleotide sequence: TGTGCCACGATACAGACGGGTTACTCCTACGAGCAGTACTTC.

The chain links TRBV6-5 to TRBJ2-5; 11 nucleotides match TRBD1. V trimming: 6 bases; J trimming: 4 bases; junction bases outside the gene matches: 4. Germline assignment: CDR1 MNHEY and CDR2 SVGAGI. The length of the CDR3 is 14 residues. This CDR3 reads CASSIGTGGETQYF. The DNA for the CDR3 is TGTGCCAGCAGCATAGGGACAGGGGGAGAGACCCAGTACTTC.

This chain links TRBV28 with TRBJ1-1, with TRBD1 matching over 10 bases. CDR1 and CDR2 from the germline V gene are MDHEN and SYDVKM. The V and J ends lost 6 bases and 6 bases, in that order; junction bases with no gene match: 28. The CDR3 covers 21 residues. This CDR3 is CASRSFLLTGGSVIGIAEAFF. For the CDR3, the DNA is TGTGCCAGCAGAAGTTTCCTCCTGACAGGGGGCTCGGTTATCGGGATCGCTGAAGCTTTCTTT.

The chain employs TRBV19 and TRBJ1-1; D remains unclear. The ends were cut back, 8 bases at V and 3 bases at J, with 4 bases in the middle. In germline, CDR1 is LNHDA, CDR2 SQIVND (reference sequence). There are 10 residues in the CDR3. The CDR3 DNA reads as TGTGCCAGTTCAGACACTGAAGCTTTCTTT. This translates into CASSDTEAFF.

V gene TRBV28 combines with J gene TRBJ2-6; D uncertain. Germline V gives CDR1 MDHEN, CDR2 SYDVKM. V shed 7 bases and J shed 2 bases, with 6 bases lying between them. The CDR3 extends over 13 amino acids. Written as DNA, the CDR3 is TGTGCCAGCACTGTTGCTGGGGCCAACGTCCTGACTTTC. This translates into CASTVAGANVLTF.

Only one count was recorded for this clone. The V call is TRBV9, the J call TRBJ1-5; D ambiguous. The germline CDR1 and CDR2 sequences are SGDLS and YYNGEE. The CDR3 runs 14 residues. V was pared by 0 bases and J by 4 bases, with 8 bases between. CDR3 region: CASSVGGGNQPQHF. CDR3 nucleotide sequence: TGTGCCAGCAGCGTAGGGGGTGGGAATCAGCCCCAGCATTTT.

The chain recombines TRBV15 with TRBJ2-1, with D perhaps matching TRBD1 or TRBD2 (7 bases each). Germline lookup yields CDR1 LNHNV and CDR2 YYDKDF (reference sequence). CDR3 length equals 16 residues. V lost 3 bases and J 6 bases, leaving 18 bases between the germline ends. The CDR3 DNA reads as TGTGCCACCAGCAGGGGGAGGGCAGGGGGTGGCAATGAGCAGTTCTTC. Its protein is CATSRGRAGGGNEQFF.

This clone was counted once. The V gene is TRBV6-1, the J gene TRBJ1-1, with a weak D call TRBD1 (5 bases). V shed 5 bases and J shed 1 base, with 14 bases lying between them. This CDR3 spans 15 amino acids. CDR1 is MNHNS and CDR2 is SASEGT in the germline V gene. The CDR3 nucleotides read TGTGCCAGCAGTACCTGGTGGGGGTCGAACACTGAAGCTTTCTTT. It specifies CASSTWWGSNTEAFF.

The chain recombines TRBV4-1 with TRBJ2-7; 12 nucleotides align to TRBD2. The germline V gene encodes CDR1 MGHRA and CDR2 YSYEKL. V lost 4 bases and J lost 4; bases outside the gene matches: 8. The length of the CDR3 is 16 residues. CDR3 residues: CASSPRLAGDLYEQYF. The CDR3 DNA reads as TGCGCCAGCAGCCCTCGACTAGCGGGGGACTTATACGAGCAGTACTTC.